This TCR beta chain comes out of a study of blood T cell repertoires in COVID-19. On the study more broadly: The analysed material was cDNA or gDNA that came from T cells, B-cell-depleted T cells, or PBMCs.

Authors' methods: The authors estimated nucleated cell counts from reference gene primer amplification. Data came from immunoSEQ multiplex PCR; TCRdb stores just in-frame clones and leaves some out. V and J calls and clone size are those listed in that table; D and trimming were worked out from the DNA. The sample lists approximately 190,000 clones; approximately 84% were seen once. V lost 1 base, J lost 2 bases, and 13 bases lay in between. This CDR3 is built from 16 residues. From germline, CDR1 is LNHNV and CDR2 YYDKDF (reference sequence). The chain carries TRBV15 and TRBJ2-3; the D gene is possibly TRBD2 (7 bases). The sequence was collected from a woman aged 70-85 years with active or convalescent COVID-19. The sample comprised peripheral blood. This CDR3 is CATSRGAGAYTDTQYF. The CDR3 DNA reads as TGTGCCACCAGCAGAGGCGCGGGGGCTTACACAGATACGCAGTATTTT.